Here is one T cell receptor beta chain with its context. The antigen is not known. This entry comes from a study of T cell responses to AZD1222 COVID-19 vaccine. Whole-study findings and limits: Increased Spike-specific TCR breadth and depth were observed after two AZD1222 doses. Repertoire sampling happened only post peak T cell response. Clonal diversity may have been underestimated in mostly white British donors. Close to half of all spike-specific TCRs reportedly target regions of the variants that are unmutated.

Produced via immunoSEQ multiplex PCR; TCRdb's table is partial and in-frame only. The sample shows 100,000 or so clones, about 87% of them seen only once. The CDR3 covers 13 residues. Trimming took off 0 bases at V and 10 bases at J, with 11 bases between the two ends. Germline CDR1 reads MGHRA; CDR2 reads YSYEKL. The gene calls are TRBV4-1 and TRBJ2-3; no firm D call. This receptor was identified in an adult who received the AZD1222 COVID-19 vaccine. The sample was peripheral blood, taken 28 days after the second AZD1222 dose. The CDR3 sequence: CASSQDDRIAQYF. CDR3 bases: TGCGCCAGCAGCCAAGATGACCGGATTGCGCAGTATTTT.